The 14 T cell receptor beta chains given below trace back to one sample, sequenced in a study of CD8 T cells in ankylosing spondylitis. Overall study findings and caveats: A motif of fewer than ten highly homologous TCR beta variants was seen as apparently characteristic of ankylosing spondylitis blood.

In TCRdb, the 5' RACE reads were re-called with MiXCR into one record per CDR3 protein. The top ten clones hold approximately 1% of a sample with some 450,000 distinct CDR3 sequences, about a sixth of them seen once. No cognate antigen is known for these TCRs. Sequenced: blood, either unsorted or a sorted T cell fraction (not recorded which). These receptors were collected from a male donor with ankylosing spondylitis.

This rearrangement joins TRBV27 to TRBJ1-2; 9 bases map to TRBD1. CDR1 and CDR2 from the germline V gene are MNHEY and SMNVEV (reference sequence). CDR3 size: 14 residues. J lost 10 bases, V lost 2 bases, and 8 bases had no gene match. The chain's CDR3 is CASSLRTGGVAYTF. The CDR3 DNA is TGTGCCAGCAGTTTACGAACAGGGGGCGTTGCCTACACCTTC.

This chain connects TRBV24-1 to TRBJ1-1, with D maybe TRBD1 (6 bases). The CDR3 totals 14 residues. V was pared by 5 bases and J by 8 bases, with 17 bases between. Per the germline V gene, CDR1 is KGHDR and CDR2 is SFDVKD. CDR3 residues: CATSGPGVAGEAFF. As DNA, the CDR3 is TGTGCCACCAGTGGCCCAGGGGTTGCGGGCGAAGCTTTCTTT.

The V and J genes are TRBV6-1 and TRBJ1-5, with D possibly TRBD1 on 5 matching bases. The germline CDR1 and CDR2 sequences are MNHNS and SASEGT. V gave up 5 bases and J gave up 2 bases, with 13 bases separating them. The CDR3 totals 15 residues. The CDR3 spells CASSPPGGRNQPQHF. In DNA form, the CDR3 reads TGTGCCAGCAGTCCCCCGGGGGGACGCAATCAGCCCCAGCATTTT.

The table lists this clonotype with a few counts. The rearrangement links TRBV7-2 to TRBJ1-6; D gene unclear. V lost 5 bases and J lost 6, with 11 bases in between. The V gene's germline CDR1 is SGHTA and CDR2 FQGNSA. CDR3 length: 14 amino acids. This CDR3 reads CASSLVGGNSPLHF. CDR3 DNA sequence: TGTGCCAGCAGCCTCGTGGGCGGTAATTCACCCCTCCACTTT.

There are a few counts of this clonotype. This sequence joins TRBV6-1 and TRBJ1-5, with 12 positions matching TRBD1. V lost 5 bases and J lost 1; bases outside the gene matches: 6. Per germline, CDR1 MNHNS and CDR2 SASEGT. The CDR3 covers 17 residues. CDR3 DNA: TGTGCCAGCAGTCCGGGACAGGGGGCGTCGAGCAATCAGCCCCAGCATTTT. Translation gives CASSPGQGASSNQPQHF.

The rearrangement links TRBV12-3 or TRBV12-4 to TRBJ2-3; 11 positions agree with TRBD1. This CDR3 is 12 amino acids long. V lost 9 bases and J lost 6; bases outside the gene matches: 2. Written as DNA, the CDR3 is TGTGCCAGTGGACAGGGGGCCGATACGCAGTATTTT. This gives the protein CASGQGADTQYF.

V is TRBV10-3 and J is TRBJ2-7, with a possible D match to TRBD1 (6 bases). The CDR3 contains 14 residues. Germline CDR1 ENHRY, CDR2 SYGVKD. Trimming shortened V by 3 bases and J by 1 base, and 10 bases separated the two germline ends. The CDR3 coding sequence is TGTGCCATCAGTGACCCCGGACAGTCCTACGAGCAGTACTTC. This gives the protein CAISDPGQSYEQYF.

This clonotype was counted only a few times. The V gene is TRBV3-1, the J gene TRBJ2-3, with 9 positions matching TRBD1. Germline V gene lookup returns CDR1 LGHDT and CDR2 YNNKEL (reference sequence). Trimming took 1 base from V and 3 from J; bases not matched to a gene: 2. CDR3 length: 15 amino acids. CDR3 DNA: TGTGCCAGCAGCCAAGGAGACAGGGGGACAGATACGCAGTATTTT. It codes for CASSQGDRGTDTQYF.

This clonotype turned up a few times. CDR3 amino acids: CASSARLAGVGTDTQYF. The DNA of the CDR3 is TGTGCCAGCAGCGCCCGACTAGCGGGCGTAGGGACAGATACGCAGTATTTT. This sequence joins TRBV5-5 and TRBJ2-3; 10 bases are shared with TRBD2. In germline, CDR1 is SGHKS, CDR2 YYEKEE (reference sequence). The trim removed 4 bases at V and 3 bases at J, leaving 11 bases unmatched. The CDR3 is 17 residues long.

This clonotype was seen more than once but under ten times. The chain has TRBV6-4 and TRBJ2-1; 8 nucleotides match TRBD1. Germline V lookup: CDR1 MRHNA, CDR2 SNTAGT. J was trimmed by 2 bases and V by 3 bases; bases with no gene match: 3. The CDR3 runs 15 residues. CDR3 region: CASSDDRGPYNEQFF. CDR3 DNA: TGTGCCAGCAGTGATGACAGGGGTCCCTACAATGAGCAGTTCTTC.

This clonotype was observed a handful of times. The chain employs TRBV5-1 and TRBJ1-4; D possibly corresponds to TRBD1 (5 bases). Per the germline V gene, CDR1 is SGHRS and CDR2 is YFSETQ. V lost 1 base and J 3 bases, leaving 16 bases between the germline ends. There are 17 residues in the CDR3. The CDR3 DNA sequence: TGCGCCAGCAGCTTGTCCAACGCCAGGGCGGCTAATGAAAAACTGTTTTTT. It encodes CASSLSNARAANEKLFF.

This clonotype was recorded a few times. This sequence joins TRBV2 and TRBJ1-6, with D perhaps matching TRBD1 (5 bases). This CDR3 has 14 amino acids. Trimming removed 4 bases from V and 8 bases from J, with 12 bases in between. Germline CDR1 reads SNHLY; CDR2 reads FYNNEI. CDR3 protein: CASSVQGEDSPLHF. CDR3 DNA: TGTGCCAGCAGTGTCCAAGGGGAGGATTCACCCCTCCACTTT.

This clonotype was seen only a few times. The V gene is TRBV29-1, the J gene TRBJ1-1, with D possibly TRBD1 on 6 matching bases. Trimming pared 3 bases from V and 1 base from J, leaving 12 bases between. In germline, CDR1 is SQVTM, CDR2 ANQGSEA. The CDR3 loop spans 14 amino acids. The CDR3 reads CSVEVGRGNTEAFF. CDR3 sequence (DNA): TGCAGCGTTGAGGTCGGCAGGGGGAACACTGAAGCTTTCTTT.

This clonotype was observed many times. The rearrangement joins TRBV12-3 or TRBV12-4 to TRBJ2-3, with 11 positions matching TRBD1. The J segment lost 3 bases and the V segment lost 4 bases, leaving 0 bases of the junction unmatched. The CDR3 is 14 amino acids. The CDR3: CASSWDRGTDTQYF. CDR3 coding DNA: TGTGCCAGCAGTTGGGACAGGGGGACAGATACGCAGTATTTT.